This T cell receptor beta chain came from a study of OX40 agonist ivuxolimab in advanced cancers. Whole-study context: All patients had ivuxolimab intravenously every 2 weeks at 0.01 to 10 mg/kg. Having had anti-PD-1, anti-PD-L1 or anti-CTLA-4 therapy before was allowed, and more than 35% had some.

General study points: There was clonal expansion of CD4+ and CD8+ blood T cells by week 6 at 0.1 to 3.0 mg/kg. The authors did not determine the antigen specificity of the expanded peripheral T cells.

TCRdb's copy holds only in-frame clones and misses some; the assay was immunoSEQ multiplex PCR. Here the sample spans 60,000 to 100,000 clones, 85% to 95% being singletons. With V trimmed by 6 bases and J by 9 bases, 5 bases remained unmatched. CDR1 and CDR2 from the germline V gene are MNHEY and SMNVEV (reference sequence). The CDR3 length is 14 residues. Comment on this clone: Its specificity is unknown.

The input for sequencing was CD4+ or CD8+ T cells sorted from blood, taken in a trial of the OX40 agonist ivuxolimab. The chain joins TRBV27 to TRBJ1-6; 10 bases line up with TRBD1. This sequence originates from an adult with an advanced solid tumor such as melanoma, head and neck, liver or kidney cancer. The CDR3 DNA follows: TGTGCCAGCAGCCGAGGGACAGGGGCTTCACCCCTCCACTTT. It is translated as CASSRGTGASPLHF.